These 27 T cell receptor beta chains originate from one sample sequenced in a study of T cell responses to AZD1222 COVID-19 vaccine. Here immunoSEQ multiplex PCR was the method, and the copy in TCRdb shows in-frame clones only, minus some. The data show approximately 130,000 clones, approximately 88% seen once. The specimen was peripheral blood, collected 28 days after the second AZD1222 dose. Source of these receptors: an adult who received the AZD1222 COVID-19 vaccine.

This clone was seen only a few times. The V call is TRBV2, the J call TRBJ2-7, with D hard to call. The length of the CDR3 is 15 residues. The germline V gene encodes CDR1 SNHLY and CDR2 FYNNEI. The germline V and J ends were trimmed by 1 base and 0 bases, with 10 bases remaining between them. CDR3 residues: CASSEGHRSSYEQYF. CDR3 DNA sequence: TGTGCCAGCAGTGAAGGTCACCGTTCCTCCTACGAGCAGTACTTC.

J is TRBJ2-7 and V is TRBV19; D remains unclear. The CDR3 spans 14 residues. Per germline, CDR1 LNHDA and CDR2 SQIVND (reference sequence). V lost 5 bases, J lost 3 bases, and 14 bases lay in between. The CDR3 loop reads CASSADSSVYEQYF. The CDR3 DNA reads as TGTGCCAGTAGTGCCGATAGTTCTGTCTACGAGCAGTACTTC.

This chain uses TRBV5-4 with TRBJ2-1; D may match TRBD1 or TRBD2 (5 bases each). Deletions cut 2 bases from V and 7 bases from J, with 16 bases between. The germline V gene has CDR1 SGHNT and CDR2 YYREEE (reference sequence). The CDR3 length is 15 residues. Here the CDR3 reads CASSFYGKGRNEQFF. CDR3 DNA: TGTGCCAGCAGCTTCTACGGGAAGGGGAGAAATGAGCAGTTCTTC.

The CDR3 protein is CASSMTGGKNIQYF. CDR3 in DNA: TGTGCCAGTAGTATGACAGGGGGTAAAAACATTCAGTACTTC. The chain employs TRBV19 and TRBJ2-4, with 9 bases fitting TRBD1. CDR1 is LNHDA, CDR2 SQIVND, per germline (reference sequence). Trimming at V came to 3 bases and at J to 4 bases, leaving 1 base not matched to a gene. This CDR3 is built from 14 residues.

CDR3 nucleotide sequence: TGTGCCAGCAGTGAGGTTGTAGGCTCTGGAAACACCATATATTTT. It yields the protein CASSEVVGSGNTIYF. This sequence joins TRBV6-1 and TRBJ1-3; D not certain. The ends were cut back, 3 bases at V and 0 bases at J, with 9 bases in the middle. Looked up from germline, CDR1 is MNHNS and CDR2 is SASEGT. The CDR3 spans 15 residues.

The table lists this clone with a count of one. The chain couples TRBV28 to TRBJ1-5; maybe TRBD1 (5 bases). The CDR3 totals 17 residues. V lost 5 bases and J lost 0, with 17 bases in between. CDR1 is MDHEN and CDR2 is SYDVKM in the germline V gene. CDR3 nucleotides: TGTGCCAGCAGTGGGACCGCAGGATCCCATAGCAATCAGCCCCAGCATTTT. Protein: CASSGTAGSHSNQPQHF.

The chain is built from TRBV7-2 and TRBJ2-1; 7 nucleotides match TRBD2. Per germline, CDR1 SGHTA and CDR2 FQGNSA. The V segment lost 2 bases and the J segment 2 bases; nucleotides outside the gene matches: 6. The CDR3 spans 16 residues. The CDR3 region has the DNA TGTGCCAGCAGCTTATCCCTCACTAGCGCCTACAATGAGCAGTTCTTC. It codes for CASSLSLTSAYNEQFF.

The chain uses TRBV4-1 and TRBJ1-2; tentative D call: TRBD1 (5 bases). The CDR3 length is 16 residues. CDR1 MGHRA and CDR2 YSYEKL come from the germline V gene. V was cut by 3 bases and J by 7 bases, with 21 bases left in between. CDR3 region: CASSQSPGTFSSGYTF. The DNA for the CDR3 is TGCGCCAGCAGCCAGAGTCCCGGGACGTTCTCTAGTGGCTACACCTTC.

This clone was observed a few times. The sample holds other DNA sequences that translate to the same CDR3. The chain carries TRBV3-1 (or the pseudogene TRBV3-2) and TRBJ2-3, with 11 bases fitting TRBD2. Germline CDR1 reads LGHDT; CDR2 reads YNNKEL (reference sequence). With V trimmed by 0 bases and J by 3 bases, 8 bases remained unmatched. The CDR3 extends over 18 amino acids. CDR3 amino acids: CASSQEGLAGGGTDTQYF. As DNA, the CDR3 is TGTGCCAGCAGCCAAGAGGGGCTAGCGGGAGGAGGGACAGATACGCAGTATTTT.

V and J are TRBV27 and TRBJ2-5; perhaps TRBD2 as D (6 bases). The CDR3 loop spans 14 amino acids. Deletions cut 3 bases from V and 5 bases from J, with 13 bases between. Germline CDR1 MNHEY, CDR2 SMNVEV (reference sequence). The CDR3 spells CASSFLEGRETQYF. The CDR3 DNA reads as TGTGCCAGCAGTTTCTTGGAGGGGCGGGAGACCCAGTACTTC.

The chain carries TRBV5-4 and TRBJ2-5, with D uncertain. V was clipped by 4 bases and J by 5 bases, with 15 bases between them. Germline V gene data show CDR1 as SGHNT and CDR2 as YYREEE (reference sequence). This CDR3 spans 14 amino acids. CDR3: CASSQSMQRETQYF. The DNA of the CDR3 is TGTGCCAGCAGCCAATCGATGCAGAGGGAGACCCAGTACTTC.

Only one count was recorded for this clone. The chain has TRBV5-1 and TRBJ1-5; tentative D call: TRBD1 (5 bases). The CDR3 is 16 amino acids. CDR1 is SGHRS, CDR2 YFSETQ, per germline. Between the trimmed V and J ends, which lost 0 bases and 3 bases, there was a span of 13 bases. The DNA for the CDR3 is TGCGCCAGCAGCTTGGGGGTCGGCGGGGCCAATCAGCCCCAGCATTTT. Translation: CASSLGVGGANQPQHF.

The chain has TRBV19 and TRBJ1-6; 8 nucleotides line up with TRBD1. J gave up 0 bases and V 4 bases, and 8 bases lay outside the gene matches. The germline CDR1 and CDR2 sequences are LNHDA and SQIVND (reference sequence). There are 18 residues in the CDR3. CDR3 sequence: CASSRFGTGDSYNSPLHF. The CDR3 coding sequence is TGTGCCAGTAGTAGGTTCGGGACAGGAGACTCCTATAATTCACCCCTCCACTTT. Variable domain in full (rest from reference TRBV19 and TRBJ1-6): DGGITQSPKYLFRKEGQNVTLSCEQNLNHDAMYWYRQDPGQGLRLIYYSQIVNDFQKGDIAEGYSVSREKKESFPLTVTSAQKNPTAFYLCASSRFGTGDSYNSPLHFGNGTRLTVT.

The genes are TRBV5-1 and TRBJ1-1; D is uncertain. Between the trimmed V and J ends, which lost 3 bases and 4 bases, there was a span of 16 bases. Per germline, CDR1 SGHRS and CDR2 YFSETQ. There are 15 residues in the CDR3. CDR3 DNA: TGCGCCAGCAGCTACTCCGGAGGGTTGGCCACTGAAGCTTTCTTT. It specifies CASSYSGGLATEAFF.

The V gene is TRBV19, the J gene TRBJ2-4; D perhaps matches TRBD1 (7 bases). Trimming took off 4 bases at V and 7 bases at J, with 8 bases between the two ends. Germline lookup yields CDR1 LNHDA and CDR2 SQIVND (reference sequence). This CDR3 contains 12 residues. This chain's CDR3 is CASSTGGNIQYF. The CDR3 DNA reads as TGTGCCAGTAGTACAGGGGGGAACATTCAGTACTTC. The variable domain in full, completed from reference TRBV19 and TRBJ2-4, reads DGGITQSPKYLFRKEGQNVTLSCEQNLNHDAMYWYRQDPGQGLRLIYYSQIVNDFQKGDIAEGYSVSREKKESFPLTVTSAQKNPTAFYLCASSTGGNIQYFGAGTRLSVL.

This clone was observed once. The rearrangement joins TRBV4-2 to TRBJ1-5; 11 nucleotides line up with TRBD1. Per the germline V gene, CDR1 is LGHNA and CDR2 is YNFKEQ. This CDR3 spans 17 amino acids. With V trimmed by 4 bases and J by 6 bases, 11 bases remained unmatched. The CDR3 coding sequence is TGTGCCAGCAGCCGGAACGGGGGGGACAGGGGGAGTCAGCCCCAGCATTTT. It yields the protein CASSRNGGDRGSQPQHF.

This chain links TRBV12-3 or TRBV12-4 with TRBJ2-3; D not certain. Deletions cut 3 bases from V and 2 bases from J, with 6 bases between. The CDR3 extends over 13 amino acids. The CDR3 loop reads CASSFGSTDTQYF. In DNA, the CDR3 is TGTGCCAGCAGTTTTGGGTCCACAGATACGCAGTATTTT.

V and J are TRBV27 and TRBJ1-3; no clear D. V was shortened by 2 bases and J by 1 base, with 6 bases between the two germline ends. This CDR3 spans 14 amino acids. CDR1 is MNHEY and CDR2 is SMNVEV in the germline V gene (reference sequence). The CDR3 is CASSLGGSGNTIYF. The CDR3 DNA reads TGTGCCAGCAGTTTAGGCGGATCTGGAAACACCATATATTTT.

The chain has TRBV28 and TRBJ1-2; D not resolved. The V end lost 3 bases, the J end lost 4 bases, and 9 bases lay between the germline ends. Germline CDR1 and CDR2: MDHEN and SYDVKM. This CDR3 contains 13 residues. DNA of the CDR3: TGTGCCAGCAGTTTGGCGGTACCCTATGGCTACACCTTC. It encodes CASSLAVPYGYTF.

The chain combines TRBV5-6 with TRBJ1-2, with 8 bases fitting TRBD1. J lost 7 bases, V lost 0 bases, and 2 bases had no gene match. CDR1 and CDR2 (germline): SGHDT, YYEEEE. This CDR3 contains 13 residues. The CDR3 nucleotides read TGTGCCAGCAGCTTGGACAGGGGGGGTGGCTACACCTTC. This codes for CASSLDRGGGYTF.

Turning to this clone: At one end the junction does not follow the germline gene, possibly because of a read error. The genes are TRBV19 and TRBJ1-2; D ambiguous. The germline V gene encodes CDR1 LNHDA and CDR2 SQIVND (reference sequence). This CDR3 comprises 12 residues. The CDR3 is CASARAGRLASF. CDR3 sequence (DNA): TGTGCCTCAGCCCGGGCAGGACGACTGGCGTCCTTC.

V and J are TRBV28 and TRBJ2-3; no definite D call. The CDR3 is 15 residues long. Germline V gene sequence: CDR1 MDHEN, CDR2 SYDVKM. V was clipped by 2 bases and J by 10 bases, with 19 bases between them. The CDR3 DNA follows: TGTGCCAGCAGTTTAGGGTTTGGGCCAATCGGAGCGCAGTATTTT. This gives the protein CASSLGFGPIGAQYF.

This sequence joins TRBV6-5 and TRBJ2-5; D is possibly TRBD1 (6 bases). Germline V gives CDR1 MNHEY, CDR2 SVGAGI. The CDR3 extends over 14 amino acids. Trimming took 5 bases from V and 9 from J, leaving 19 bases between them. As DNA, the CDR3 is TGTGCCAGCAGTCGGGCCGGGACACCGATGGCCCAGTACTTC. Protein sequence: CASSRAGTPMAQYF.

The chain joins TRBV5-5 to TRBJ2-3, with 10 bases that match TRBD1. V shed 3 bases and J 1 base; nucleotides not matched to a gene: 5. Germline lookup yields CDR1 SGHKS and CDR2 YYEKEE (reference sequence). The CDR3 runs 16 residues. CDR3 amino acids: CASSSWDRGGTDTQYF. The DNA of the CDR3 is TGTGCCAGCAGCTCCTGGGACAGGGGAGGCACAGATACGCAGTATTTT.

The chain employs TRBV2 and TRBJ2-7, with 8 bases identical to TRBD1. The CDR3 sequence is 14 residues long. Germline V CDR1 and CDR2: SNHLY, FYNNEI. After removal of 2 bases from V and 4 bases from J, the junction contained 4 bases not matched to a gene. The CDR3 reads CASSEQGASYEQYF. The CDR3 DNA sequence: TGTGCCAGCAGTGAACAGGGGGCCTCATACGAGCAGTACTTC.

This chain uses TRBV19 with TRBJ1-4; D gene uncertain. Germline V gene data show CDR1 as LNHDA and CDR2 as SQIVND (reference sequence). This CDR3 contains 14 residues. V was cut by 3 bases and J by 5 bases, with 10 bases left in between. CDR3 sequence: CASSIGLGNEKLFF. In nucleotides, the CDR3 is TGTGCCAGTAGTATTGGACTGGGGAATGAAAAACTGTTTTTT.

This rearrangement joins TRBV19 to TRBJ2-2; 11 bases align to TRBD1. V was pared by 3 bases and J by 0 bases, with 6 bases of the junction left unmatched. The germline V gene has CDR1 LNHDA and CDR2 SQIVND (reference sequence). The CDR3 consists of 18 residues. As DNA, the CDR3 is TGTGCCAGTAGTATCCCCCGGGACAGGGGGGCGAACACCGGGGAGCTGTTTTTT. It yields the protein CASSIPRDRGANTGELFF. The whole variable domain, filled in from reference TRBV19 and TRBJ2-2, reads DGGITQSPKYLFRKEGQNVTLSCEQNLNHDAMYWYRQDPGQGLRLIYYSQIVNDFQKGDIAEGYSVSREKKESFPLTVTSAQKNPTAFYLCASSIPRDRGANTGELFFGEGSRLTVL.